The 2 T cell receptor beta chains presented below share a single source sample, sequenced in a study of early T cells in non-severe SARS-CoV-2 infection. A single record per CDR3 protein comes from TCRdb applying MiXCR to the 5' RACE reads. The table shows tens of thousands of distinct CDR3 sequences, with about 12% occurring only once. The source was whole blood, collected at baseline. The receptors were gathered from an adult who was a healthcare worker with PCR-confirmed SARS-CoV-2 infection or an uninfected control (not recorded which). The donor label of this sample is uncertain.

This clonotype has at least ten counts. V and J are TRBV7-9 and TRBJ2-7; D uncertain. The CDR3 length is 12 residues. Germline CDR1 is SEHNR and CDR2 is FQNEAQ (reference sequence). Trimming shortened V by 2 bases and J by 4 bases, and 6 bases separated the two germline ends. The CDR3 DNA sequence: TGTGCCAGCAGCTTATCCTCGTACGAGCAGTACGTC. Protein product: CASSLSSYEQYV.

This clonotype was counted only a few times. J is TRBJ2-7 and V is TRBV27, with D unclear. Per the germline V gene, CDR1 is MNHEY and CDR2 is SMNVEV (reference sequence). This CDR3 contains 11 residues. The germline V and J ends were trimmed by 2 bases and 3 bases, with 2 bases remaining between them. Here the CDR3 reads CASSLNYEQYV. CDR3 coding DNA: TGTGCCAGCAGTTTAAACTACGAGCAGTACGTC.